The next 3 T cell receptor beta chains were all read from a single sample in a study of Tregs in tolerant kidney transplant recipients. This table comes from immunoSEQ multiplex PCR, and its TCRdb copy is limited to in-frame clones, with some not included. The sample shows approximately 41,000 clones, 95% to 96% of them seen only once. Their antigen targets remain unknown. The sample comprised Tregs from blood cultured with allogeneic cells. Every receptor here comes from a human donor in good health.

V is TRBV6-1 and J is TRBJ2-7; D is uncertain. CDR3 length: 14 amino acids. With 5 bases removed from V and 0 bases from J, the gap between germline ends came to 11 bases. Per the germline V gene, CDR1 is MNHNS and CDR2 is SASEGT. The DNA of the CDR3 is TGTGCCAGCAGTAGAGCCGCGTACTCCTACGAGCAGTACTTC. It encodes CASSRAAYSYEQYF.

The rearrangement joins TRBV5-1 to TRBJ2-5; 12 positions match TRBD2. J lost 0 bases, V lost 0 bases, and 9 bases had no gene match. Germline CDR1 and CDR2: SGHRS and YFSETQ. This CDR3 spans 19 amino acids. The CDR3 DNA reads TGCGCCAGCAGCTTGGAGGGACTAGCGGGCCCTTTGTACCAAGAGACCCAGTACTTC. Protein product: CASSLEGLAGPLYQETQYF.

The V call is TRBV6-5, the J call TRBJ2-7; TRBD1 matches 8 bases. Germline V gives CDR1 MNHEY, CDR2 SVGAGI. Trimming took 6 bases from V and 1 from J; bases not matched to a gene: 8. The CDR3 spans 15 residues. DNA for the CDR3: TGTGCCAGCAGACGTGACAGGGACAGGTCCTACGAGCAGTACTTC. Amino acid sequence: CASRRDRDRSYEQYF.